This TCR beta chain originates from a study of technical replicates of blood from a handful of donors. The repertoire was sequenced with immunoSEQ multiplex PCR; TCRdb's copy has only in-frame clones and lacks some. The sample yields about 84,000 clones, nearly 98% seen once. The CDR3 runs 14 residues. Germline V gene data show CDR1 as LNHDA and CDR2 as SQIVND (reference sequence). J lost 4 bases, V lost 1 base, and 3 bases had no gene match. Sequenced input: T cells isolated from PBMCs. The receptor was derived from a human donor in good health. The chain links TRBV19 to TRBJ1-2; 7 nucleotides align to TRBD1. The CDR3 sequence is CASSIATGVYGYTF. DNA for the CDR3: TGTGCCAGTAGTATAGCAACAGGGGTCTATGGCTACACCTTC.